What follows are 14 T cell receptor beta chains derived from one specimen sequenced in a study of blood T cell repertoires in COVID-19. Produced via immunoSEQ multiplex PCR; TCRdb's table is partial and in-frame only. There are over 80,000 clones in the sample; roughly 87% occur only once, and 5.5% to 7.5% lies in the top ten. Sequencing input: peripheral blood. The origin of the receptors is a man between 70 and 80 years old with acute or convalescent COVID-19.

The chain joins TRBV14 to TRBJ2-7; tentatively, D is TRBD1 (8 bases). From germline, CDR1 is SGHDN and CDR2 FVKESK. V lost 1 base, J lost 4 bases, and 14 bases lay in between. The CDR3 sequence is 15 residues long. CDR3 residues: CASSQVGQGLYEQYF. CDR3 DNA: TGTGCCAGCAGCCAAGTTGGACAGGGACTATACGAGCAGTACTTC.

The rearrangement joins TRBV10-1 to TRBJ2-7, with D possibly TRBD2 on 6 matching bases. There are 16 residues in the CDR3. V gave up 5 bases and J gave up 0 bases, with 17 bases separating them. CDR1 and CDR2 from the germline V gene are WNHNN and SYGVQD (reference sequence). In DNA, the CDR3 is TGCGCCAGCAGTTTCCTGGGACTGGTTAGCTCCTACGAGCAGTACTTC. Protein: CASSFLGLVSSYEQYF.

This clone was observed a few times. CDR3 region: CASSEVSGARDEQYF. Written as DNA, the CDR3 is TGCGCCAGCAGTGAAGTCTCAGGGGCAAGGGACGAGCAGTACTTC. The chain carries TRBV10-2 and TRBJ2-7; a possible D gene is TRBD1 (6 bases). CDR3 size: 15 residues. The germline V gene has CDR1 WSHSY and CDR2 SAAADI. Between the trimmed V and J ends, which lost 3 bases and 5 bases, there was a span of 17 bases.

J is TRBJ1-2 and V is TRBV6-5; the match to TRBD1 covers 8 bases. CDR3 size: 16 residues. From germline, CDR1 is MNHEY and CDR2 SVGAGI. V dropped 4 bases and J dropped 1; count of bases not matched to a gene: 8. The CDR3 spells CASSSGGTGLNYGYTF. CDR3 nucleotide sequence: TGTGCCAGCAGTTCCGGCGGGACAGGTCTTAACTATGGCTACACCTTC.

This clone was observed a handful of times. The V and J genes are TRBV3-1 (or the pseudogene TRBV3-2) and TRBJ2-2; TRBD1 matches 9 bases. The ends lost 5 bases at V and 6 bases at J; junction bases unmatched: 7. The germline V gene encodes CDR1 LGHDT and CDR2 YNNKEL (reference sequence). The CDR3 is made up of 15 amino acids. The CDR3 region is CASSTRTGVAGELFF. The CDR3 region has the DNA TGTGCCAGCAGCACTCGGACAGGGGTTGCCGGGGAGCTGTTTTTT.

The chain uses TRBV25-1 and TRBJ2-3; no clear D. V was cut by 2 bases and J by 2 bases, with 11 bases left in between. The germline V gene has CDR1 MGHDK and CDR2 SYGVNS. This CDR3 has 15 amino acids. The CDR3: CASSEGGTYTDTQYF. CDR3 DNA sequence: TGTGCCAGCAGTGAAGGTGGCACATACACAGATACGCAGTATTTT.

The chain recombines TRBV19 with TRBJ1-3; tentatively, D is TRBD1 (5 bases). Trimming pared 3 bases from V and 7 bases from J, leaving 13 bases between. The V gene's germline CDR1 is LNHDA and CDR2 SQIVND (reference sequence). The CDR3 contains 14 residues. The CDR3 sequence: CASSIAKEGNTIYF. The CDR3 region has the DNA TGTGCCAGTAGTATCGCTAAGGAGGGGAACACCATATATTTT.

This clone has just a few counts. V is TRBV10-3 and J is TRBJ2-7, with D hard to call. Per the germline V gene, CDR1 is ENHRY and CDR2 is SYGVKD. The CDR3 loop spans 12 amino acids. The germline V and J ends were trimmed by 8 bases and 1 base, with 9 bases remaining between them. CDR3 region: CAIAASSYEQYF. CDR3 sequence (DNA): TGTGCCATCGCGGCCAGTTCCTACGAGCAGTACTTC.

As concerns this clone: Other DNA sequences of this sample code for an identical CDR3. This chain links TRBV28 with TRBJ1-5; D is perhaps TRBD1 (5 bases). Deletions cut 2 bases from V and 3 bases from J, with 8 bases between. Looked up from germline, CDR1 is MDHEN and CDR2 is SYDVKM. This CDR3 is 14 amino acids long. The CDR3 is CASSLGGDNQPQHF. Written as DNA, the CDR3 is TGTGCCAGCAGTTTAGGAGGGGACAATCAGCCCCAGCATTTT.

This chain uses TRBV19 with TRBJ1-1; a possible D gene is TRBD1 (6 bases). The length of the CDR3 is 15 residues. The germline CDR1 and CDR2 sequences are LNHDA and SQIVND (reference sequence). V was cut by 3 bases and J by 4 bases, with 15 bases left in between. The CDR3 nucleotides are TGTGCCAGTAGTATCGAGGGGGTGAGGTCCACTGAAGCTTTCTTT. It is translated as CASSIEGVRSTEAFF. The full variable domain, rest sourced from reference TRBV19 and TRBJ1-1, is DGGITQSPKYLFRKEGQNVTLSCEQNLNHDAMYWYRQDPGQGLRLIYYSQIVNDFQKGDIAEGYSVSREKKESFPLTVTSAQKNPTAFYLCASSIEGVRSTEAFFGQGTRLTVV.

The chain combines TRBV7-8 with TRBJ2-2; no firm D call. Germline-derived CDR1 and CDR2 are SGHVS and FQNEAQ. With 2 bases removed from V and 3 bases from J, the gap between germline ends came to 10 bases. The CDR3 covers 15 residues. The CDR3 sequence: CASSLRAQDTGELFF. In DNA, the CDR3 is TGTGCCAGCAGCTTACGCGCTCAGGACACCGGGGAGCTGTTTTTT.

The chain carries TRBV21-1 and TRBJ2-7; the DNA was not used to check the table's D call, TRBD2. TRBV21-1 constitutes a pseudogene. The CDR3 loop spans 16 amino acids. The CDR3 reads CANRLKEAEVSYEQYF. As DNA, the CDR3 is TGTGCCAACCGACTAAAGGAGGCGGAGGTCTCCTACGAGCAGTACTTC.

The V call is TRBV6-4, the J call TRBJ1-2; D gene unclear. The CDR3 length is 13 residues. V dropped 10 bases and J dropped 2 bases, with 14 bases sitting between them. The germline V gene encodes CDR1 MRHNA and CDR2 SNTAGT. The CDR3 sequence: CAKGGLPNYGYTF. The CDR3 DNA follows: TGTGCCAAGGGAGGACTACCCAACTATGGCTACACCTTC.

CDR3 nucleotides: TGTGCCAGCAGCTGGGAGATAGGGACCCAGTACTTC. Its translation is CASSWEIGTQYF. This chain links TRBV7-2 with TRBJ2-5; D is possibly TRBD2 (5 bases). CDR1 and CDR2 from the germline V gene are SGHTA and FQGNSA. Between the trimmed V and J ends, which lost 4 bases and 7 bases, there was a span of 10 bases. The CDR3 sequence is 12 residues long.